The 18 T cell receptor beta chains below were found in one sample sequenced in a study of blood T cell repertoires in COVID-19. Using immunoSEQ multiplex PCR, the repertoire was profiled, and TCRdb retains in-frame clones only, with some absent. This sample has under 300,000 clones; approximately 90% occur once, and the top ten carry around 0.98%. The specimen sequenced was peripheral blood. These receptors came from a middle-aged woman who had recovered from COVID-19.

The chain is built from TRBV14 and TRBJ1-5, with 9 bases aligning to TRBD1. This CDR3 has 17 amino acids. V gave up 1 base and J gave up 3 bases; unmatched junction bases: 7. The germline V gene encodes CDR1 SGHDN and CDR2 FVKESK. This CDR3 reads CASSQVGQGLANQPQHF. The CDR3 coding sequence is TGTGCCAGCAGCCAAGTGGGACAGGGCCTTGCCAATCAGCCCCAGCATTTT.

The table lists this clone with a few counts. The chain uses TRBV10-1 and TRBJ2-1, with D tentatively TRBD2 (6 bases). The V gene lost 3 bases and the J gene lost 8 bases, with 17 bases spanning the gap. Germline CDR1 WNHNN, CDR2 SYGVQD (reference sequence). This CDR3 is 15 amino acids long. The CDR3 sequence: CASSDSSADLYEQFF. The CDR3 bases are TGCGCCAGCAGTGACTCTAGCGCGGATTTGTATGAGCAGTTCTTC.

The chain uses TRBV7-2 and TRBJ1-4, with TRBD1 matching over 7 bases. The trim removed 10 bases at V and 8 bases at J, leaving 7 bases unmatched. This CDR3 region has 12 residues. Germline V CDR1 and CDR2: SGHTA, FQGNSA. The CDR3 here is CATPSGGEKLFF. The CDR3 DNA follows: TGTGCCACCCCATCAGGGGGAGAAAAACTGTTTTTT.

The chain uses TRBV4-2 and TRBJ1-5; TRBD1 might be the D (5 bases). The CDR3 totals 16 residues. Trimming took off 2 bases at V and 0 bases at J, with 11 bases between the two ends. Germline V gene lookup returns CDR1 LGHNA and CDR2 YNFKEQ. The CDR3 sequence is CASSQRPGGSNQPQHF. In DNA, the CDR3 is TGTGCCAGCAGCCAACGCCCGGGGGGTAGCAATCAGCCCCAGCATTTT.

This chain uses TRBV11-2 with TRBJ1-1; D call uncertain. The germline V gene has CDR1 SGHAT and CDR2 FQNNGV. The CDR3 runs 15 residues. V lost 5 bases, J lost 2 bases, and 15 bases lay in between. This CDR3 is CASSPRGGSNTEAFF. CDR3 bases: TGTGCCAGCAGCCCCCGCGGAGGCAGCAACACTGAAGCTTTCTTT.

The rearrangement links TRBV4-2 to TRBJ1-6, with a tentative D call TRBD1 (5 bases). V lost 0 bases and J lost 9, with 12 bases in between. CDR1 is LGHNA, CDR2 YNFKEQ, per germline. The CDR3 has 15 residues. CDR3 loop: CASSQDGAGISPLHF. The DNA of the CDR3 is TGTGCCAGCAGCCAAGATGGGGCAGGAATTTCACCCCTCCACTTT.

CDR3: CAWSPDTLRGYTF. The DNA for the CDR3 is TGTGCCTGGAGCCCGGACACCCTGAGGGGCTACACCTTC. V is TRBV30 and J is TRBJ1-2; possible D gene TRBD1, 5 bases. Trimming left V 3 bases short and J 8 bases short, with 16 bases between. This CDR3 contains 13 residues. Germline CDR1 is GTSNPN and CDR2 is SVGIG (reference sequence).

The rearrangement links TRBV9 to TRBJ2-2; D is possibly TRBD2 (6 bases). V lost 2 bases and J lost 2, with 10 bases in between. There are 15 residues in the CDR3. Germline V gene lookup returns CDR1 SGDLS and CDR2 YYNGEE. CDR3 DNA sequence: TGTGCCAGCAGCGTGGGGACTCTAAACACCGGGGAGCTGTTTTTT. It encodes CASSVGTLNTGELFF.

V and J are TRBV3-1 (or the pseudogene TRBV3-2) and TRBJ1-3, with TRBD1 as a possible D gene (5 bases). CDR1 and CDR2 (germline): LGHDT, YNNKEL (reference sequence). The CDR3 has 13 residues. Trimming removed 3 bases at V and 2 bases at J, with 5 bases between. The CDR3 DNA follows: TGTGCCAGCAGCCAGGGGCCTGGAAACACCATATATTTT. Residues: CASSQGPGNTIYF.

The V gene is TRBV4-1, the J gene TRBJ1-4; 9 nucleotides match TRBD1. Per germline, CDR1 MGHRA and CDR2 YSYEKL. The CDR3 is 20 amino acids. J gave up 3 bases and V 4 bases, and 18 bases lay outside the gene matches. Here the CDR3 reads CASSPSGAGTGQSANEKLFF. CDR3 nucleotides: TGCGCCAGCAGCCCCTCGGGGGCCGGGACAGGGCAGTCAGCTAATGAAAAACTGTTTTTT.

CDR3 DNA: TGTGCCAGTACCATGGGGGTCCGCACTAGCGGGCCAACCTACGAGCAGTACTTC. The encoded protein is CASTMGVRTSGPTYEQYF. The chain joins TRBV19 to TRBJ2-7, with 9 nucleotides matching TRBD2. The CDR3 is 18 amino acids. The J segment lost 2 bases and the V segment lost 7 bases, leaving 18 bases of the junction unmatched. CDR1 and CDR2 from the germline V gene are LNHDA and SQIVND (reference sequence).

This chain connects TRBV3-1 (or the pseudogene TRBV3-2) to TRBJ2-7, with a weak D call TRBD2 (7 bases). Germline V CDR1 and CDR2: LGHDT, YNNKEL (reference sequence). This CDR3 is 12 amino acids long. The V and J ends lost 9 bases and 7 bases respectively, with 16 bases between them. This chain's CDR3 is CASGGGISEQYF. CDR3 DNA: TGTGCCAGTGGGGGGGGCATCTCTGAGCAGTACTTC.

This clone was found once. The chain recombines TRBV10-3 with TRBJ2-7; 7 bases fit TRBD1. The length of the CDR3 is 13 residues. Germline CDR1 and CDR2: ENHRY and SYGVKD. The trim removed 6 bases at V and 2 bases at J, leaving 4 bases unmatched. CDR3 bases: TGTGCCATCAGACGGGACAGCACCTACGAGCAGTACTTC. It translates to CAIRRDSTYEQYF.

V gene TRBV6-5 combines with J gene TRBJ1-2; D is possibly TRBD1 (5 bases). Germline V gives CDR1 MNHEY, CDR2 SVGAGI. This CDR3 region has 15 residues. The V gene lost 7 bases and the J gene lost 0 bases, with 15 bases spanning the gap. CDR3 sequence (DNA): TGTGCCAGCACCGAGCACGGGGGGTCTAACTATGGCTACACCTTC. Its protein is CASTEHGGSNYGYTF.

This clone was found a few times. This sequence joins TRBV27 and TRBJ1-1, with TRBD1 matching 7 bases. The CDR3 covers 14 residues. Germline V gene lookup returns CDR1 MNHEY and CDR2 SMNVEV (reference sequence). V shed 5 bases and J 0 bases; nucleotides not matched to a gene: 3. As DNA, the CDR3 is TGTGCCAGCAGTCCAGGGGGGATGAACACTGAAGCTTTCTTT. It specifies CASSPGGMNTEAFF.

The V gene is TRBV3-1 (or the pseudogene TRBV3-2), the J gene TRBJ1-4; TRBD1 might be the D (5 bases). CDR1 and CDR2 (germline): LGHDT, YNNKEL (reference sequence). The CDR3 is 14 amino acids. V lost 0 bases and J lost 17, with 19 bases in between. This CDR3 reads CASSQDGGSLSRFF. The CDR3 region has the DNA TGTGCCAGCAGCCAAGATGGGGGGTCCCTCTCGCGTTTTTTT.

The V gene is TRBV13, the J gene TRBJ2-1, with 14 bases fitting TRBD2. The CDR3 loop spans 15 amino acids. The ends lost 5 bases at V and 15 bases at J; junction bases unmatched: 12. Germline CDR1 is PRHDT and CDR2 is FYEKMQ (reference sequence). CDR3 bases: TGTGCCAGCAGCCCGGGGACTAGCGGGAGTATTATTCGGTTCTTC. Its protein is CASSPGTSGSIIRFF.

This sequence joins TRBV27 and TRBJ1-2; 7 nucleotides align to TRBD1. Looked up from germline, CDR1 is MNHEY and CDR2 is SMNVEV (reference sequence). This CDR3 is built from 13 residues. J gave up 4 bases and V 6 bases, and 5 bases lay outside the gene matches. In nucleotides, the CDR3 is TGTGCCAGCAGAACCGGGACAGTCTATGGCTACACCTTC. Its protein product is CASRTGTVYGYTF.